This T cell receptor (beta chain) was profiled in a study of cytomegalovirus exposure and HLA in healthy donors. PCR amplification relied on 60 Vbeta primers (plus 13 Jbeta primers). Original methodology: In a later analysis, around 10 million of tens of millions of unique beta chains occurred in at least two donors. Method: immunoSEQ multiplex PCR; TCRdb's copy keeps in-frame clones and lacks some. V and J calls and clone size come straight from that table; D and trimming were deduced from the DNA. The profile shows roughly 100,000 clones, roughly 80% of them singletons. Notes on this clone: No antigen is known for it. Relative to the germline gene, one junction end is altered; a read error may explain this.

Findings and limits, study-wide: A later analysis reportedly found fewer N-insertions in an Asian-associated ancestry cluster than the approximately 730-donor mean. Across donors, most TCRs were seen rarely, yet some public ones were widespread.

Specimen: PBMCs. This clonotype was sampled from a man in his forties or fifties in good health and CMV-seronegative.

The CDR3 loop reads CASSQGGVREATEASF. CDR3 bases: TGTGCCAGCAGCCAAGGGGGTGTCAGGGAGGCCACTGAAGCTTCCTTT. The chain employs TRBV4-2 and TRBJ1-1; D is possibly TRBD1 (5 bases). The CDR3 is 16 residues long. Germline V gives CDR1 LGHNA, CDR2 YNFKEQ.